This TCR beta chain was obtained from a study of blood T cell repertoires in COVID-19. The CDR3 is 14 residues long. V lost 2 bases, J lost 6 bases, and 4 bases stayed unmatched. CDR1 SGHNT and CDR2 YENEEA come from the germline V gene. TCRdb keeps only in-frame clones here, not all; method: immunoSEQ multiplex PCR. The sample lists about 74,000 clones, almost 90% occurring once. The chain uses TRBV11-3 and TRBJ2-3, with 8 bases lining up with TRBD2. The origin of this receptor is a woman older than 75 with active or convalescent COVID-19. Sequencing was done on a sample of peripheral blood. CDR3: CASSLSGGRDTQYF. The CDR3 DNA sequence: TGTGCCAGCAGCTTATCGGGAGGGAGGGATACGCAGTATTTT.